A single sample gave rise to the 17 T cell receptor beta chains below, sequenced in a study of early T cells in non-severe SARS-CoV-2 infection. Using its own MiXCR run on the 5' RACE reads, TCRdb lists one record per CDR3 protein. Of about 52,000 distinct CDR3 sequences in the sample, around 10% were seen once. Sample: whole blood. These receptors all stem from an adult who was a healthcare worker with PCR-confirmed SARS-CoV-2 infection or an uninfected control (not recorded which).

This clonotype was detected a few times. The rearrangement joins TRBV2 to TRBJ1-1, with D hard to call. Deletions cut 9 bases from V and 0 bases from J, with 11 bases between. CDR3 length equals 13 residues. The V gene's germline CDR1 is SNHLY and CDR2 FYNNEI. The CDR3 region has the DNA TGTGCCAGTCATCGTCAGCTGAACACTGAAGCTTTCTTT. It is translated as CASHRQLNTEAFF.

There are a few counts of this clonotype. The chain joins TRBV11-2 to TRBJ2-1; 9 bases agree with TRBD2. Germline CDR1 reads SGHAT; CDR2 reads FQNNGV. The ends lost 4 bases at V and 4 bases at J; junction bases unmatched: 2. The CDR3 runs 14 residues. CDR3 amino acids: CASSSTSGYNEQFF. For the CDR3, the DNA is TGTGCCAGCAGCTCGACTAGCGGATACAATGAGCAGTTCTTC.

The chain uses TRBV12-3 or TRBV12-4 and TRBJ1-1, with D maybe TRBD1 (5 bases). Trimming stripped 1 base from V and 1 base from J, with 31 bases between. The CDR3 sequence is 22 residues long. DNA for the CDR3: TGTGCCAGCAGTTTAGGTTATGCGGGGGAGAAGGAGCCTATCCAGGAGAACACTGAAGCTTTCTTT. Amino acids: CASSLGYAGEKEPIQENTEAFF.

V and J are TRBV20-1 and TRBJ2-5; no reliable D call. This CDR3 is 11 amino acids long. CDR1 is DFQATT and CDR2 is SNEGSKA in the germline V gene (reference sequence). V gave up 5 bases and J gave up 3 bases, with 7 bases separating them. As DNA, the CDR3 is TGCAGTGCTGAACCCAAAGAGACCCAGTACTTC. It encodes CSAEPKETQYF.

The chain has TRBV20-1 and TRBJ2-3; TRBD2 agrees at 7 bases. Germline assignment: CDR1 DFQATT and CDR2 SNEGSKA (reference sequence). This CDR3 is built from 14 residues. Trimming at V came to 1 base and at J to 2 bases, leaving 3 bases not matched to a gene. The CDR3 DNA sequence: TGCAGTGCTAGAGCGGGGACTAACACAGATACGCAGTATTTT. Translation: CSARAGTNTDTQYF.

This clonotype came up many times. The J gene is TRBJ2-5, the V gene TRBV6-6, with 11 bases identical to TRBD2. This CDR3 spans 14 amino acids. Germline-derived CDR1 and CDR2 are MNHNY and SVGAGI (reference sequence). J lost 3 bases, V lost 6 bases, and 3 bases had no gene match. In DNA, the CDR3 is TGTGCCAGCAGGGGACTAGCGGTAAAAGAGACCCAGTACTTC. This codes for CASRGLAVKETQYF.

The chain carries TRBV21-1 and TRBJ1-5; the DNA was not compared with TRBD1, the D call given in the table. TRBV21-1 is annotated as a pseudogene. This CDR3 has 15 amino acids. CDR3: CASSTSDRGAQPQHF. CDR3 in DNA: TGTGCCAGCAGCACCTCGGACAGGGGGGCTCAGCCCCAGCATTTT.

The table lists this clonotype with a few counts. The V gene is TRBV7-3, the J gene TRBJ2-5, with 9 nucleotides matching TRBD1. Looked up from germline, CDR1 is SGHTA and CDR2 is FQGTGA. The CDR3 length is 14 residues. V was clipped by 5 bases and J by 3 bases; unmatched bases: 4. The CDR3 loop is CASSPRTGEETQYF. The CDR3 DNA sequence: TGTGCCAGCAGCCCCCGGACAGGGGAAGAGACCCAGTACTTC.

This clonotype was seen only a few times. The V call is TRBV6-2 or TRBV6-3, the J call TRBJ2-6; TRBD1 might be the D (6 bases). The CDR3 spans 15 residues. Trimming cost V 11 bases and J 2 bases, with 16 bases left between them. Germline assignment: CDR1 MNHEY and CDR2 SVGEGT. CDR3 bases: TGTGCCTGCCAGGGGTTCGGCACTGGGGCCAACGTCCTGACTTTC. Its translation is CACQGFGTGANVLTF.

The V call is TRBV6-6, the J call TRBJ2-1, with 9 bases identical to TRBD2. Germline V gene sequence: CDR1 MNHNY, CDR2 SVGAGI (reference sequence). This CDR3 spans 16 amino acids. V gave up 6 bases and J gave up 4 bases; unmatched junction bases: 10. The CDR3 sequence: CASSRRGTSLYNEQFF. The CDR3, as DNA: TGTGCCAGCAGCCGCCGGGGGACTAGCCTTTACAATGAGCAGTTCTTC.

This clonotype was counted at least ten times. CDR3 nucleotide sequence: TGTGCCAGCAGCTTAAACAGGGAAGAGACCCAGTACTTC. Protein product: CASSLNREETQYF. The chain links TRBV7-2 to TRBJ2-5; TRBD1 might be the D (6 bases). This CDR3 is 13 amino acids long. CDR1 and CDR2 from the germline V gene are SGHTA and FQGNSA. V lost 2 bases, J lost 3 bases, and 7 bases lay in between.

In regard to this clonotype: Given a much more abundant clone one base away, this may be a read error. J is TRBJ2-2 and V is TRBV2; D unresolved. Germline loops: CDR1 SNHLY, CDR2 FYNNEI. The CDR3 sequence is 10 residues long. Trimming took 4 bases from V and 6 from J, leaving 0 bases between them. CDR3 nucleotide sequence: TGTGCCAGCAGTGCCGGGGAGCTGTTTTTT. Encoded protein: CASSAGELFF.

This clonotype showed up many times. V and J are TRBV2 and TRBJ2-3; 9 bases agree with TRBD2. This CDR3 contains 13 residues. V shed 7 bases and J 4 bases; nucleotides not matched to a gene: 3. Per the germline V gene, CDR1 is SNHLY and CDR2 is FYNNEI. CDR3 in DNA: TGTGCCAGCAAGCGGGGGGCCTCAGATACGCAGTATTTT. It translates to CASKRGASDTQYF.

The CDR3 coding sequence is TGTGCCAGCAACAGATTCATGAACACTGAAGCTTTCTTT. It is translated as CASNRFMNTEAFF. The chain uses TRBV12-3 or TRBV12-4 and TRBJ1-1; D remains ambiguous. CDR3 size: 13 residues. V lost 7 bases and J lost 0, with 9 bases in between.

The genes are TRBV6-2 or TRBV6-3 and TRBJ2-1; 9 bases map to TRBD1. The trim removed 9 bases at V and 5 bases at J, leaving 8 bases unmatched. Germline CDR1 MNHEY, CDR2 SVGEGT. The CDR3 runs to 14 residues. The CDR3 sequence is CASQGDRVNNEQFF. In DNA form, the CDR3 reads TGTGCCAGTCAAGGGGACAGGGTGAACAATGAGCAGTTCTTC.

This clonotype was observed a handful of times. This chain connects TRBV4-1 to TRBJ2-7, with D perhaps matching TRBD2 (6 bases). The V end lost 1 base, the J end lost 2 bases, and 15 bases lay between the germline ends. The germline CDR1 and CDR2 sequences are MGHRA and YSYEKL. The CDR3 is 16 amino acids. The CDR3 reads CASSQAALAAPYEQYF. The CDR3 DNA reads TGCGCCAGCAGCCAAGCGGCATTAGCGGCACCCTACGAGCAGTACTTC.

This clonotype came up many times. This sequence joins TRBV11-1 and TRBJ1-1, with D maybe TRBD1 (6 bases). The CDR3 is made up of 13 amino acids. Germline V gene lookup returns CDR1 SGHAT and CDR2 FQDESV (reference sequence). Deletions cut 2 bases from V and 3 bases from J, with 7 bases between. The CDR3 DNA sequence: TGTGCCAGCAGCTTAAACAGGGACACTGAAGCTTTCTTT. Encoded protein: CASSLNRDTEAFF.